The present T cell receptor beta chain was sequenced within a study of cytomegalovirus exposure and HLA in healthy donors. Study-wide points: TRBV6-2, TRBV6-3 and some other V segments were unresolvable in 87-base-pair reads. Confirmation in vitro established that three CMV-associated chains were specific for CMV antigens. The majority of TCR sequences were rare, yet some public TCRs appeared in many donors.

CDR3 length equals 14 residues. CDR1 is SGHTA and CDR2 is FQGNSA in the germline V gene. The V and J ends lost 0 bases and 5 bases respectively, with 10 bases between them. This clone has just a few counts. Its antigen remains unidentified. 60 Vbeta and 13 Jbeta primers were used in PCR. Sequencing was performed with immunoSEQ multiplex PCR; in TCRdb, only in-frame clones are kept and a portion is missing. Of 60,000 to 75,000 clones listed, roughly 68% are singletons. The chain combines TRBV7-2 with TRBJ2-5, with a tentative D call TRBD2 (6 bases). Sequenced material: PBMCs. This TCR was sampled from a woman aged 50 to 65 in good health and CMV-seronegative. The CDR3: CASSLARLAETQYF. The CDR3 bases are TGTGCCAGCAGCTTAGCACGGCTAGCGGAGACCCAGTACTTC. Using reference TRBV7-2 and TRBJ2-5 for the parts outside the CDR3, the full variable domain is GAGVSQSPSNKVTEKGKDVELRCDPISGHTALYWYRQSLGQGLEFLIYFQGNSAPDKSGLPSDRFSAERTGGSVSTLTIQRTQQEDSAVYLCASSLARLAETQYFGPGTRLLVL.